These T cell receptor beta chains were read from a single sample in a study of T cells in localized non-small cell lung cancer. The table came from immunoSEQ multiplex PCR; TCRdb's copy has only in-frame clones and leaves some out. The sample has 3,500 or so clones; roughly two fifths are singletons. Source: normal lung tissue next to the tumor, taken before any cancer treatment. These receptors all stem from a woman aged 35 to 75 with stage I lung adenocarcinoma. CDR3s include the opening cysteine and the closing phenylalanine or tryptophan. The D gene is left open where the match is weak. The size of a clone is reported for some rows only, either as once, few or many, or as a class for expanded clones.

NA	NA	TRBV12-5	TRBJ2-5	CASQDQETQYF	TGTGCCAGCCAGGACCAAGAGACCCAGTACTTC
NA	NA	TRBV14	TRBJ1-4	CASSQDSHGWAGNEKLFF	TGTGCCAGCAGCCAGGACTCTCATGGCTGGGCAGGAAATGAAAAACTGTTTTTT
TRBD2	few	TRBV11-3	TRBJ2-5	CASSLTSGSAETQYF	TGTGCCAGCAGCTTAACTAGCGGGAGTGCGGAGACCCAGTACTTC
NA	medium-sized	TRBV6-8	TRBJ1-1	CASRQVQSGEAFF	TGTGCCAGCAGGCAAGTTCAGTCAGGAGAAGCTTTCTTT
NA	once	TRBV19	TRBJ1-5	CASSRGPRLPQHF	TGTGCCAGTAGTAGGGGACCACGTTTGCCCCAGCATTTT
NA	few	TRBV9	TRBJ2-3	CASSEINTDTQYF	TGTGCCAGCAGCGAGATAAACACAGATACGCAGTATTTT
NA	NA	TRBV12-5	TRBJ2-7	CASGPGGTYEQYF	TGTGCTAGTGGTCCCGGCGGGACCTACGAGCAGTACTTC
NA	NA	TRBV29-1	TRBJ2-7	CSVRGLLADKERFYEQYF	TGCAGCGTTAGAGGTTTATTGGCCGACAAGGAGCGTTTCTACGAGCAGTACTTC
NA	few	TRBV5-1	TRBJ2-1	CASSSGLGGDEQFF	TGCGCCAGCAGCTCGGGACTGGGGGGCGATGAGCAGTTCTTC
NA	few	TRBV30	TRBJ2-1	CAWSVLGQISEQFF	TGTGCCTGGAGTGTTTTGGGACAAATTAGCGAGCAGTTCTTC
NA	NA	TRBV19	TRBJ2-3	CASSIGGAATDTQYF	TGTGCCAGTAGTATAGGGGGCGCGGCCACAGATACGCAGTATTTT
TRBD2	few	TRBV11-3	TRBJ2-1	CASSVNSLAGVLNEQFF	TGTGCCAGCAGCGTAAACTCCCTAGCGGGAGTACTTAATGAGCAGTTCTTC
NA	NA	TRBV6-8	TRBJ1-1	CAISQLGANTEAFF	TGTGCCATCAGCCAACTAGGGGCGAACACTGAAGCTTTCTTT
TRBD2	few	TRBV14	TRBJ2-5	CASSPGLAGAETQYF	TGTGCCAGCAGCCCCGGACTAGCGGGAGCAGAGACCCAGTACTTC
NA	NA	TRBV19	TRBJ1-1	CASSYLLGAFF	TGTGCCAGCTCCTATTTGCTCGGGGCTTTCTTT
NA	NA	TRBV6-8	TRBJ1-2	CASSYSPQENYGYTF	TGTGCCAGCAGTTACTCTCCCCAGGAAAACTATGGCTACACCTTC
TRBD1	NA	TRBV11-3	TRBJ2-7	CASSLGTVSYEQYF	TGTGCCAGCAGCTTGGGGACAGTCTCCTACGAGCAGTACTTC
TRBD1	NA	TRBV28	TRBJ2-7	CASSGDRVYEQYF	TGTGCCAGCAGTGGCGACAGGGTCTACGAGCAGTACTTC
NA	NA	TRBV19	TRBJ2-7	CASLRPNTYEQYF	TGTGCCAGTCTCAGGCCAAACACCTACGAGCAGTACTTC
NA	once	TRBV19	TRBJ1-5	CASSILLQPQHF	TGTGCCAGTAGTATTCTACTCCAGCCCCAGCATTTT
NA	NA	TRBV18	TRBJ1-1	CASSPLGPGNTEAFF	TGTGCCAGCTCACCTCTGGGGCCTGGGAACACTGAAGCTTTCTTT
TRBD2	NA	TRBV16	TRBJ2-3	CASSTTSGTDTQYF	TGTGCCAGCAGCACAACTAGCGGCACAGATACGCAGTATTTT
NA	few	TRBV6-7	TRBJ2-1	CASYSGSGTRGYNEQFF	TGTGCCAGTTATTCGGGGTCCGGGACAAGAGGCTACAATGAGCAGTTCTTC
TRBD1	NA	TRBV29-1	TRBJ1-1	CSVAGQENTEAFF	TGCAGCGTCGCGGGACAGGAGAACACTGAAGCTTTCTTT
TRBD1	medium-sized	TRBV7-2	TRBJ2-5	CASSSGGEGAQYF	TGTGCCAGCAGCTCAGGGGGAGAGGGGGCCCAGTACTTC
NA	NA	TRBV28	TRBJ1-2	CASSFRGIYGYTF	TGTGCCAGCAGTTTTAGGGGGATCTATGGCTACACCTTC
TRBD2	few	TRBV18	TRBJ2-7	CASSPRSGGALGYEQYF	TGTGCCAGCTCACCAAGGAGCGGGGGGGCCTTGGGGTACGAGCAGTACTTC
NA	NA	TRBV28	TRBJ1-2	CASSLPGHPNYGYTF	TGTGCCAGCAGTCTCCCAGGACATCCTAACTATGGCTACACCTTC
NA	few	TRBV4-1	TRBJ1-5	CASSQVTSNQPQHF	TGCGCCAGCAGCCAGGTTACTAGCAATCAGCCCCAGCATTTT
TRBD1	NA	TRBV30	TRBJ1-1	CAWSVHRDSGTEAFF	TGTGCCTGGAGTGTTCACCGGGACAGTGGGACTGAAGCTTTCTTT
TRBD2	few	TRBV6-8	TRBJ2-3	CASRISGGGTDTQYF	TGTGCCAGCAGAATTAGCGGGGGAGGCACAGATACGCAGTATTTT